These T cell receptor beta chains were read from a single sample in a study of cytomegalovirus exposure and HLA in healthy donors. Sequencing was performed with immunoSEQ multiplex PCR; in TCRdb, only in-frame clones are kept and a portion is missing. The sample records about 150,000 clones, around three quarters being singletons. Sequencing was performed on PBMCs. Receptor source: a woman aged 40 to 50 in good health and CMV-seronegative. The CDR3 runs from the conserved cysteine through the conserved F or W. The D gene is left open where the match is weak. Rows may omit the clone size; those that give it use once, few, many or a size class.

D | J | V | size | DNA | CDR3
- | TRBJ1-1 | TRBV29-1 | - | TGCAGCGTTGCGAGTCCGAACACTGAAGCTTTCTTT | CSVASPNTEAFF
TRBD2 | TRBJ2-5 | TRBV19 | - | TGTGCCAGTGCTACTAGCGGGTCCACCGGGGAGACCCAGTACTTC | CASATSGSTGETQYF
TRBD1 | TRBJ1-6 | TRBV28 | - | TGTGCCAGCAGTTTAGGGGGGACAGGGATTTATAATTCACCCCTCCACTTT | CASSLGGTGIYNSPLHF
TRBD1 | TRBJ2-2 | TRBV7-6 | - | TGTGCCAGCACCGCAGGTCGGGACAGGGTACACGGGGAGCTGTTTTTT | CASTAGRDRVHGELFF
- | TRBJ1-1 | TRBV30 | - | TGTGCCTCCAGGGGTGGGCACACTGAAGCTTTCTTT | CASRGGHTEAFF
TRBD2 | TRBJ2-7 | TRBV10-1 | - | TGCGCCAGCAGTGAAAGCGGGAACCGCGAGCAGTACTTC | CASSESGNREQYF
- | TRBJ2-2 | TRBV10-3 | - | TGTGCCACACGCCCACGGGAGAATCTCGGGGAGCTGTTTTTT | CATRPRENLGELFF
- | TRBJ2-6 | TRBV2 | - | TGTGCCAGCAGTAGGGGGTACGGGGCCAACGTCCTGACTTTC | CASSRGYGANVLTF
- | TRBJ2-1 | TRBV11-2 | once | TGTGCCAGCAGCTCGGCGTGGGAAGACAGGCAGTTCTTC | CASSSAWEDRQFF
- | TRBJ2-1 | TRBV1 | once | TGCACCAGCAGCCAACGCCCTAGCTCCTACAATGAGCAGTTCTTC | CTSSQRPSSYNEQFF
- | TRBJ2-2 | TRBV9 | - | TGTGCCAGCAGCGCCCCGACTAGAAGTACCGGGGAGCTGTTTTTT | CASSAPTRSTGELFF
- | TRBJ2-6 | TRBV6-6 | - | TGTGCCAGCAGTCCTGCTACTGGGGCCAACGTCCTGACTTTC | CASSPATGANVLTF
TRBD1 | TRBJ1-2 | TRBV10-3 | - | TGTGCCATCAGTGTGAAGGGACAGGCGGATGGCTACACCTTC | CAISVKGQADGYTF
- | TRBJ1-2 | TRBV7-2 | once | TGTGCCAGCAGCTTAGACTCGGTATATGGCTACACCTTC | CASSLDSVYGYTF
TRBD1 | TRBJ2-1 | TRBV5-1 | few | TGCGCCAGCAGCTTAGGACAGGGAAATTTCTTC | CASSLGQGNFF
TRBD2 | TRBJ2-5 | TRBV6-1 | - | TGTGCCAGCAGTGGGCTGGCGGGGGTGGAGACCCAGTACTTC | CASSGLAGVETQYF
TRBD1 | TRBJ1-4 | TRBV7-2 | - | TGTGCCAGCAGCCGGGGGGACAGGGTTTTGAATGAAAAACTGTTTTTT | CASSRGDRVLNEKLFF
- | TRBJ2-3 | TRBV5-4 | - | TGTGCCAGCAGCTTGGCGGCTAGCCGACCAGATACGCAGTATTTT | CASSLAASRPDTQYF
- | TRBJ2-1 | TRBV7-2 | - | TGTGCCAGCAGCTTAGACAGGGGGGGTTACAATGAGCAGTTCTTC | CASSLDRGGYNEQFF
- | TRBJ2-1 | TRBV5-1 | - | TGCGCCAGCAGCCTGTCAGGGTATAATGAGCAGTTCTTC | CASSLSGYNEQFF
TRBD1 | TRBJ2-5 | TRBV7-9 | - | TGTGCCAGCAGCTTTGACAGGGGAGTACGGCAAGAGACCCAGTACTTC | CASSFDRGVRQETQYF
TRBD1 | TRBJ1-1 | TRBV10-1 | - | TGCGCCAGCAGTGTGACAGGGGAAACTGAAGCTTTCTTT | CASSVTGETEAFF
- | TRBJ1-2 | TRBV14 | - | TGTGCCAGCAGCCAAGAGGGCCCGCGGGGCTATGGCTACACCTTC | CASSQEGPRGYGYTF
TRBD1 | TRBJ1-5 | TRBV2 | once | TGTGCCAGCAGTCCCCGTCAGGGGGCGGGTAGAGGAAGCAATCAGCCCCAGCATTTT | CASSPRQGAGRGSNQPQHF
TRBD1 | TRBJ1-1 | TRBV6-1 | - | TGTGCCAGCAGCTCAAAAGGGCAGGGGGAGGAAGCTTTCTTT | CASSSKGQGEEAFF
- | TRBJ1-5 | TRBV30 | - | TGTGCCTGGTCCTCAGGGGATTCCACGGGGTATAGCAATCAGCCCCAGCATTTT | CAWSSGDSTGYSNQPQHF
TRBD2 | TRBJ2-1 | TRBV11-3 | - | TGTGCCAGCAGCTTACCGGGAGGTAATGAGCAGTTCTTC | CASSLPGGNEQFF
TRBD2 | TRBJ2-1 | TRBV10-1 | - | TGCGCCAGCAGTGAGTCGAGGCTAGCGGGAGGGGGGCAGTTCTTC | CASSESRLAGGGQFF
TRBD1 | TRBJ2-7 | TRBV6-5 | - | TGTGCCAGCAGTTACCGACACACGACAGGGTCCTACGAGCAGTACTTC | CASSYRHTTGSYEQYF
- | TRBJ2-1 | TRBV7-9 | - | TGTGCCAGCAGCTTGACCCAGGAATCCTACAATGAGCAGTTCTTC | CASSLTQESYNEQFF
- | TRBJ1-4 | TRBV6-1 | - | TGTGCCAGCAGTGAGATCGGAGGGACTAATGAAAAACTGTTTTTT | CASSEIGGTNEKLFF
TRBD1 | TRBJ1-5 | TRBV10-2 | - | TGCGCCAGCAGTGAAGGAGGGGGCGTTCAGCCCCAGCATTTT | CASSEGGGVQPQHF
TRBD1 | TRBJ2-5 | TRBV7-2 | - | TGTGCCAGCAGTTCACAGGGGGACGAGACCCAGTACTTC | CASSSQGDETQYF
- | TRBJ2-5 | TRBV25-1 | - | TGTGCCAGCAGTGAACCCCGCTCAAGAGGGGAGACCCAGTACTTC | CASSEPRSRGETQYF
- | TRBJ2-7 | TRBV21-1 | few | TGTGCCAGCAGCAATGGGGACCGGGACAGGGGCTACGAGCAGTACTTC | CASSNGDRDRGYEQYF
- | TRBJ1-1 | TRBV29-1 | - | TGCAGCGTTGAAGATCGGGGGGGCACTGAAGCTTTCTTT | CSVEDRGGTEAFF